This TCR beta chain was recovered during a study of T cell repertoires in cytomegalovirus infection. A few counts support this clonotype. The antigen remains undetermined. Germline CDR1 SGDLS, CDR2 YYNGEE. Trimming cost V 0 bases and J 3 bases, with 9 bases left between them. CDR3 length: 15 amino acids. TCRdb analysed the reads with MiXCR anew, one entry per CDR3 protein. The sample includes 700,000 to 950,000 distinct CDR3 sequences, over 25% of them seen just once. Study results and caveats: Dominating the ex vivo response were TCR beta clonotypes that were CMV-specific and HLA-C-restricted.

This sequence joins TRBV9 and TRBJ1-4; no firm D call. The source was cultured CD8+ T cells from PBMCs, collected from culture after CMV antigen stimulation. This TCR was recovered from a human donor in good health (CMV status not recorded). Some clones in this sample may be carry-over from other donors' samples. The CDR3 nucleotides read TGTGCCAGCAGCGTAGCAGGACTGGCTAATGAAAAACTGTTTTTT. Its translation is CASSVAGLANEKLFF.